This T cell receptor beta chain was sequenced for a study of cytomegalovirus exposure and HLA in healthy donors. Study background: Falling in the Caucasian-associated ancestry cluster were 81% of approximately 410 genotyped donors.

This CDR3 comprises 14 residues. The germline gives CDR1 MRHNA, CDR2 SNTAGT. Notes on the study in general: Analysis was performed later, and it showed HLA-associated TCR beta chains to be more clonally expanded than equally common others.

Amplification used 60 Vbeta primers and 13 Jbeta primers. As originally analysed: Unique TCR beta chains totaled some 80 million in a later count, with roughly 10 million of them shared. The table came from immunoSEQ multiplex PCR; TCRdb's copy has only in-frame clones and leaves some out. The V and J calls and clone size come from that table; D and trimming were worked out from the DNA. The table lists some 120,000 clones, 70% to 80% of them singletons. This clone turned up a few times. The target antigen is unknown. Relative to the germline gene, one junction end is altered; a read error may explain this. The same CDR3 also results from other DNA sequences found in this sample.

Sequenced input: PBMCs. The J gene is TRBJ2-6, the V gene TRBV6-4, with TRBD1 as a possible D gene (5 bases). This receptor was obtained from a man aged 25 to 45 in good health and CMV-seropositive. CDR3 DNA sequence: TGTGCCAGCAGTGACGGCTCTGGGGCCAACGGCCTGACTTTC. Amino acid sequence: CASSDGSGANGLTF.